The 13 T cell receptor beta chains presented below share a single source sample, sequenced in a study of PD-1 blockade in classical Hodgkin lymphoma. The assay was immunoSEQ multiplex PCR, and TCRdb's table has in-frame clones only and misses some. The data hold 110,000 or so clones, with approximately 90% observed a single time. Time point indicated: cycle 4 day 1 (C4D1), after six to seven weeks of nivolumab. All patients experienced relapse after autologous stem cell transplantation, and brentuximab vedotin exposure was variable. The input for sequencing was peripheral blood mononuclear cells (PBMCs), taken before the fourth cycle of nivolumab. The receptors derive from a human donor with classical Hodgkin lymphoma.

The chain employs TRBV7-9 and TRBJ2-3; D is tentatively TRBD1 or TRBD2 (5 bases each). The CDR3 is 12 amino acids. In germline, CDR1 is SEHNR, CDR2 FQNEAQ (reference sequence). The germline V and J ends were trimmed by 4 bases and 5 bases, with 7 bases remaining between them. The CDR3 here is CASSSRGDTQYF. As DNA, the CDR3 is TGTGCCAGCAGCTCGAGGGGAGATACGCAGTATTTT.

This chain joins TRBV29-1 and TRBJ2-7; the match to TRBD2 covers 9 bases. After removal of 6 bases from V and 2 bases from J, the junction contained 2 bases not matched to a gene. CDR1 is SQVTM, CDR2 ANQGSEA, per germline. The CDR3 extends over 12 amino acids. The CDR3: CSVLAGTYEQYF. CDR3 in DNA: TGCAGCGTCCTAGCGGGGACCTACGAGCAGTACTTC.

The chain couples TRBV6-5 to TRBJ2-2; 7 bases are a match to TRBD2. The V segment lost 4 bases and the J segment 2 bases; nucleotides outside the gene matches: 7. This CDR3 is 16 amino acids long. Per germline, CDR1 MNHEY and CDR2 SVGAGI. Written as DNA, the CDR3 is TGTGCCAGCAGTTCCCCCGGGAGGACTAACACCGGGGAGCTGTTTTTT. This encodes CASSSPGRTNTGELFF.

The CDR3 DNA sequence: TGTGCCAGCTCACTTAAGGGAAGCTCCTACGAGCAGTACTTC. Protein sequence: CASSLKGSSYEQYF. V usage is TRBV18 and J usage is TRBJ2-7, with no clear D. The CDR3 has 14 amino acids. Germline V lookup: CDR1 KGHSH, CDR2 LQKENI. Between the trimmed V and J ends, which lost 4 bases and 0 bases, there was a span of 10 bases. Full variable domain (outside the CDR3, taken from reference TRBV18 and TRBJ2-7): NAGVMQNPRHLVRRRGQEARLRCSPMKGHSHVYWYRQLPEEGLKFMVYLQKENIIDESGMPKERFSAEFPKEGPSILRIQQVVRGDSAAYFCASSLKGSSYEQYFGPGTRLTVT.

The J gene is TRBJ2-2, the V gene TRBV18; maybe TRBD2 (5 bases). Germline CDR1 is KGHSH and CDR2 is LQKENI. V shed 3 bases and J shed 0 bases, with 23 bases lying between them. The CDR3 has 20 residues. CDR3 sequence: CASSPAFFVPGKTNTGELFF. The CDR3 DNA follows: TGTGCCAGCTCACCCGCTTTTTTCGTCCCCGGGAAAACGAACACCGGGGAGCTGTTTTTT.

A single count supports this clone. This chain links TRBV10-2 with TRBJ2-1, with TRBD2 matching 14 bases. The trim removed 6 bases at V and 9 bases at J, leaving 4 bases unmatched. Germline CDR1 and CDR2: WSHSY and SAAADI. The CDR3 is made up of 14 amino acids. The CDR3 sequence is CASSEGLAGAEQFF. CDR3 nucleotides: TGCGCCAGCAGCGAGGGACTAGCGGGAGCTGAGCAGTTCTTC.

CDR3 sequence (DNA): TGTGCCAGCAGCTTGGACAGGGAGAGCTCCTACAATGAGCAGTTCTTC. It yields the protein CASSLDRESSYNEQFF. The V gene is TRBV5-6, the J gene TRBJ2-1, with D possibly TRBD1 on 6 matching bases. CDR1 SGHDT and CDR2 YYEEEE come from the germline V gene. The ends were cut back, 0 bases at V and 0 bases at J, with 10 bases in the middle. The CDR3 is 16 amino acids.

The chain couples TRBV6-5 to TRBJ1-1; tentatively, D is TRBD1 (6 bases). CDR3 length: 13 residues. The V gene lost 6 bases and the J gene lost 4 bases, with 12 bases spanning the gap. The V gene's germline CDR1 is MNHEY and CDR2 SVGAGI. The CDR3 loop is CASSPGGRTEAFF. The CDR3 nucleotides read TGTGCCAGCAGCCCGGGGGGGCGCACTGAAGCTTTCTTT.

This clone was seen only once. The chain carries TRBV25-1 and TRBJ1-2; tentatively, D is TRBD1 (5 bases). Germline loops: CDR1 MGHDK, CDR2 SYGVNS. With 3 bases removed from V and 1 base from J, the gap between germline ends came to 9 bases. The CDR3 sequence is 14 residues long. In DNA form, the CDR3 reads TGTGCCAGCAGTGACTCGACAGTTAACTATGGCTACACCTTC. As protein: CASSDSTVNYGYTF.

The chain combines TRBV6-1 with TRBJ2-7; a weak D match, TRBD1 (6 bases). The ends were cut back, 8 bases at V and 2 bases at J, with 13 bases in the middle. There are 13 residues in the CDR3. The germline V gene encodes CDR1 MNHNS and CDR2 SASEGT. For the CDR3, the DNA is TGTGCCAGCTCGAGGACAGACGCCTACGAGCAGTACTTC. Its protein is CASSRTDAYEQYF.

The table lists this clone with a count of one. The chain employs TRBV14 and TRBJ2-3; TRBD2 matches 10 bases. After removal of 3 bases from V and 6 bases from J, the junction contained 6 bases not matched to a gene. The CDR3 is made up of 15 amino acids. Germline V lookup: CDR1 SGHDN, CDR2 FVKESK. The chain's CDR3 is CASSHRAAGGDTQYF. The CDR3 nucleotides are TGTGCCAGCAGCCATCGCGCAGCGGGAGGGGATACGCAGTATTTT.

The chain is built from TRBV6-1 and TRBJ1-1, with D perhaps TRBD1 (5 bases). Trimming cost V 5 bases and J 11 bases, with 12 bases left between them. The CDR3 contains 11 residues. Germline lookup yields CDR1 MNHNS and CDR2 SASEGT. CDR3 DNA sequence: TGTGCCAGCAGTTTGAGAGGGGTTGCTTTCTTT. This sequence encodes CASSLRGVAFF.

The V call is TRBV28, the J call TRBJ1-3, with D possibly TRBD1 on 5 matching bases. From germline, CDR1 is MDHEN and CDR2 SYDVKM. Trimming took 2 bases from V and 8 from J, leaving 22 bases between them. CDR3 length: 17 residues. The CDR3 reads CASSLTLGPGIVDTIYF. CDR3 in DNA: TGTGCCAGCAGTTTAACGTTGGGGCCCGGAATTGTGGACACCATATATTTT.